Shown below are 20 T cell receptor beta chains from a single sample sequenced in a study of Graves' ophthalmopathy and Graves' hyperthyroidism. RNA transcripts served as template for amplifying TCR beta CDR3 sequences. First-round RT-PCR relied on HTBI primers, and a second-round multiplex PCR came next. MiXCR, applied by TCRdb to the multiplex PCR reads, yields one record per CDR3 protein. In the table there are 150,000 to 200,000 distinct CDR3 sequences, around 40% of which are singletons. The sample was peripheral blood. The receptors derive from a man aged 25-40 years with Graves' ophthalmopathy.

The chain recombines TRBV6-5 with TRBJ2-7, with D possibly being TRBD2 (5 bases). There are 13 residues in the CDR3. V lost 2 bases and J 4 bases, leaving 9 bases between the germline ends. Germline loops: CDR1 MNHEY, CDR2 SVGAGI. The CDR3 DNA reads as TGTGCCAGCAGTTACCAGAGGGCTTACGAGCAGTACTTC. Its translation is CASSYQRAYEQYF.

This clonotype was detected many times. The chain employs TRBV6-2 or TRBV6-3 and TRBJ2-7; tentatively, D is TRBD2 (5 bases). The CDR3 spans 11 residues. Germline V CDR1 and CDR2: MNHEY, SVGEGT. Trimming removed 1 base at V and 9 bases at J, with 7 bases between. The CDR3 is CASSYWGVQYF. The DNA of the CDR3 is TGTGCCAGCAGTTACTGGGGAGTGCAGTACTTC.

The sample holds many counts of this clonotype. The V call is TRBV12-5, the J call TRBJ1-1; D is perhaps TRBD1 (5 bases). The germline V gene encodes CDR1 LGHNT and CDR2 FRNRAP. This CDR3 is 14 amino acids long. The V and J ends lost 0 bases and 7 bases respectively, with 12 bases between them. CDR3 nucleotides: TGTGCTAGTGGTTTGGTACGGGGGTCTGGTGAAGCTTTCTTT. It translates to CASGLVRGSGEAFF.

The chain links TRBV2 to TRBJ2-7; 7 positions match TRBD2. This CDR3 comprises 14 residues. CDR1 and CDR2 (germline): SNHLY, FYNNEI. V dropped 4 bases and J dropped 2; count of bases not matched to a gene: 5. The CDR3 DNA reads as TGTGCCAGCAGTGTTGAGGGAGGGCCCTACGAGCAGTACTTC. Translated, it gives CASSVEGGPYEQYF.

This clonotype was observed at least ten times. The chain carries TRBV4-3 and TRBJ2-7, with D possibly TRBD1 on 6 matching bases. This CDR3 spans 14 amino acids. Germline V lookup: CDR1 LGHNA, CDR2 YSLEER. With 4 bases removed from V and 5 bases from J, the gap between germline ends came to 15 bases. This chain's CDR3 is CASSLLQGSDEQYF. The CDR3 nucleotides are TGCGCCAGCAGCCTACTACAGGGTTCCGACGAGCAGTACTTC.

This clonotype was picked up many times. CDR3 sequence (DNA): TGTGCCAGCAGCTCAAACGGCTTATCCTACGAGCAGTACTTC. This codes for CASSSNGLSYEQYF. V gene TRBV7-3 combines with J gene TRBJ2-7; D not certain. CDR1 and CDR2 from the germline V gene are SGHTA and FQGTGA. Trimming removed 4 bases from V and 1 base from J, with 11 bases in between. The CDR3 runs 14 residues.

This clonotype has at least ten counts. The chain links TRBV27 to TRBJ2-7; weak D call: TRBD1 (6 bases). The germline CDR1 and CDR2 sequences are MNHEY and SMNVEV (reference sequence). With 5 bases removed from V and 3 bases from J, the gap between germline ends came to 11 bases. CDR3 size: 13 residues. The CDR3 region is CASSPGQYYEQYF. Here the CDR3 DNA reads TGTGCCAGCAGTCCCGGACAGTACTACGAGCAGTACTTC.

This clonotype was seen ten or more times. In DNA form, the CDR3 reads TGTGCCAGCAGTCCCCGGACAGGGAGGGAGGAGACCCAGTACTTC. Translation gives CASSPRTGREETQYF. This chain joins TRBV6-1 and TRBJ2-5, with a tentative D call TRBD1 (8 bases). The ends were cut back, 5 bases at V and 5 bases at J, with 18 bases in the middle. This CDR3 is built from 15 residues. Germline V gene lookup returns CDR1 MNHNS and CDR2 SASEGT.

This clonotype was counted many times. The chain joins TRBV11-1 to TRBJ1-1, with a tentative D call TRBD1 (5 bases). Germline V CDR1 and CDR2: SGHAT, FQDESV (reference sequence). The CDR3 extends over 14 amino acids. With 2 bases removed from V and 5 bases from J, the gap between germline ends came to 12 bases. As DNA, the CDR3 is TGTGCCAGCAGCTTACAAGGGGTATGGACTGAAGCTTTCTTT. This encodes CASSLQGVWTEAFF.

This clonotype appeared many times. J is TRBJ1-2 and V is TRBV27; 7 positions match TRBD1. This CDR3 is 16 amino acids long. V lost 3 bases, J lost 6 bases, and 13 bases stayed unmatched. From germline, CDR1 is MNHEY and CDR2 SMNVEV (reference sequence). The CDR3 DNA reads TGTGCCAGCAGTTTGTTTCCCCTAGACAGGGAGCATGGCTACACCTTC. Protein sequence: CASSLFPLDREHGYTF.

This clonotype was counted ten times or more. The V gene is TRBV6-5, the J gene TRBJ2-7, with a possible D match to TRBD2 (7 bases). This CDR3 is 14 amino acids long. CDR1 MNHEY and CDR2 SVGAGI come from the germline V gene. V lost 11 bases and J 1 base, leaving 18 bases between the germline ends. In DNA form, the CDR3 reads TGTGCCGGCAAAGAGGGGGGGGGTTCCTACGAGCAGTACTTC. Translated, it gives CAGKEGGGSYEQYF.

The CDR3 coding sequence is TGTGCCAGCAGCTTCCTGGGACAGCCGAATTCACCCCTCCACTTT. Translation gives CASSFLGQPNSPLHF. This sequence joins TRBV11-2 and TRBJ1-6; 7 bases fit TRBD1. V shed 3 bases, J shed 7 bases, and the junction held 6 bases outside the gene matches. The CDR3 extends over 15 amino acids. The germline gives CDR1 SGHAT, CDR2 FQNNGV.

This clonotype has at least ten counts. The DNA for the CDR3 is TGTGCCATCAGTGTTTCGACTAGCGGGAGGACCGGGGAGCTGTTTTTT. It encodes CAISVSTSGRTGELFF. The J gene is TRBJ2-2, the V gene TRBV10-3; 13 bases align to TRBD2. Germline loops: CDR1 ENHRY, CDR2 SYGVKD. CDR3 size: 16 residues. V shed 4 bases, J shed 5 bases, and the junction held 4 bases outside the gene matches.

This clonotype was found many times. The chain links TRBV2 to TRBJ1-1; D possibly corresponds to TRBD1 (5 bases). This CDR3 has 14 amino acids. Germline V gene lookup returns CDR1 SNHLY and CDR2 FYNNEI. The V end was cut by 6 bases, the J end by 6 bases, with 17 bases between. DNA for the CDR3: TGTGCCAGCAGGACAGCAGCAGGGCAATCTGAAGCTTTCTTT. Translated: CASRTAAGQSEAFF.

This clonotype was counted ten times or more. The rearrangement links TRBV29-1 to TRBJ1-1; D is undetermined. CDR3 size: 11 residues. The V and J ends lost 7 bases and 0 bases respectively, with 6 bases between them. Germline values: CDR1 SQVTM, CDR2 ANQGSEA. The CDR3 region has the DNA TGCAGCGCAGCGCTGAACACTGAAGCTTTCTTT. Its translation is CSAALNTEAFF.

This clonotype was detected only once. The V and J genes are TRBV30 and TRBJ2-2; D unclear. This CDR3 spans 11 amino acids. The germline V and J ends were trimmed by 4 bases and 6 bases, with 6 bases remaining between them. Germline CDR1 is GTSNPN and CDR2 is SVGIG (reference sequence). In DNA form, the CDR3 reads TGTGCCTGGAAGAGACCCGGGGAGCTGTTTTTT. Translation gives CAWKRPGELFF.

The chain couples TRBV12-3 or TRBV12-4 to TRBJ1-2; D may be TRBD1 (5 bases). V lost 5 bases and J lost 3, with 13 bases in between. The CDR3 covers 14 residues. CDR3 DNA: TGTGCCAGCAGTCTCGGGGCGGGGGACTATGGCTACACCTTC. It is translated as CASSLGAGDYGYTF.

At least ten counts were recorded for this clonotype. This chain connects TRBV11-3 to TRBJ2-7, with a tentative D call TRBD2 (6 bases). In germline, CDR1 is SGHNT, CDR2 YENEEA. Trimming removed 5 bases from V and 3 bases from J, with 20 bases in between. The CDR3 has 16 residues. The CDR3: CASSAGPGLLYYEQYF. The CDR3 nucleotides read TGTGCCAGCAGCGCCGGTCCGGGACTCCTATACTACGAGCAGTACTTC. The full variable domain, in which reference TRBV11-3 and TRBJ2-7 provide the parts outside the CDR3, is EAGVVQSPRYKIIEKKQPVAFWCNPISGHNTLYWYLQNLGQGPELLIRYENEEAVDDSQLPKDRFSAERLKGVDSTLKIQPAELGDSAVYLCASSAGPGLLYYEQYFGPGTRLTVT.

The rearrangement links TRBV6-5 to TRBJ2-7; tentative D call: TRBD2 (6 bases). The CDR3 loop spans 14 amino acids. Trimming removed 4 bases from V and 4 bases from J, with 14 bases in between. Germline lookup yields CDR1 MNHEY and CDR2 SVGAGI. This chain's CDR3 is CASSFGGFGYEQYF. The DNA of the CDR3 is TGTGCCAGCAGTTTTGGGGGGTTTGGATACGAGCAGTACTTC.

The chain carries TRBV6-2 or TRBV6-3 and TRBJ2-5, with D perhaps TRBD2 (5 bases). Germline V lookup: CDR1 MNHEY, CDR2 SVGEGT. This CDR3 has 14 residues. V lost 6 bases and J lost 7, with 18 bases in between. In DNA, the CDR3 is TGTGCCAGCAGCCCCGACTACTCCGAAGCGACCCAGTACTTC. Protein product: CASSPDYSEATQYF.